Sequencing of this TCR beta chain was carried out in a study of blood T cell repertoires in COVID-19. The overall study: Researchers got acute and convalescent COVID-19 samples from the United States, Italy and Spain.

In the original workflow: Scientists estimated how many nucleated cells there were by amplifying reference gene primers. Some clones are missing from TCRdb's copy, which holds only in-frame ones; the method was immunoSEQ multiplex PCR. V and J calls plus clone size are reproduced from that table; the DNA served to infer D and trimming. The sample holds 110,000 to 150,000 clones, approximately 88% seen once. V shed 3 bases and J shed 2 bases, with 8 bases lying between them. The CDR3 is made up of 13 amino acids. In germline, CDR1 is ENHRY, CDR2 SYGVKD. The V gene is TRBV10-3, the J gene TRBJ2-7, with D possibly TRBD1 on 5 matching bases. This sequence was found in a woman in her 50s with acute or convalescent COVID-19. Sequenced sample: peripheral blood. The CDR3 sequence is CAISDRAPYEQYF. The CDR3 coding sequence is TGTGCCATCAGTGACAGGGCGCCCTACGAGCAGTACTTC.